The rows below give T cell receptor beta chains drawn from one sample of a study of spatial heterogeneity in lung cancer. TCRdb fed the 5' RACE reads into MiXCR, producing one record per CDR3 protein. This table holds roughly 990 distinct CDR3 sequences, approximately 3.9% found once. The starting material was lung tumor tissue, obtained at surgery. These TCRs come from a male donor with early-stage non-small cell lung cancer. Both conserved end residues are part of each CDR3. A D gene is named only where the DNA matches it firmly. Part of the rows lack a size; the others show once, few, many or a class for expanded clones.

CDR3 length: 15
J gene: TRBJ2-3
D gene: TRBD2
V gene: TRBV5-4
clone size: medium-sized
CDR3 DNA: TGTGCCAGCAGCTCACCCGGGACTAACACAGATACGCAGTATTTT
CDR3 protein: CASSSPGTNTDTQYF

CDR3 length: 15
J gene: TRBJ2-1
D gene: NA
V gene: TRBV7-8
clone size: medium-sized
CDR3 DNA: TGTGCCAGCAGATCGGGTGCAGGAGCCTACAATGAGCAGTTCTTC
CDR3 protein: CASRSGAGAYNEQFF

CDR3 length: 17
J gene: TRBJ1-6
D gene: NA
V gene: TRBV7-9
clone size: large
CDR3 DNA: TGTGCCAGCAGCTCCCACGATTGGCAGGGGAGCAATTCACCCCTCCACTTT
CDR3 protein: CASSSHDWQGSNSPLHF

CDR3 length: 15
J gene: TRBJ2-1
D gene: TRBD1
V gene: TRBV28
clone size: medium-sized
CDR3 DNA: TGTGCCAGCAGCGTACCGGGACAGGGGTATAATGAGCAGTTCTTC
CDR3 protein: CASSVPGQGYNEQFF

CDR3 length: 14
J gene: TRBJ2-3
D gene: NA
V gene: TRBV12-3/TRBV12-4
clone size: large
CDR3 DNA: TGTGCCAGCAGCTCCGGGATTACCACAGATACGCAGTATTTT
CDR3 protein: CASSSGITTDTQYF

CDR3 length: 15
J gene: TRBJ2-5
D gene: TRBD1
V gene: TRBV7-8
clone size: medium-sized
CDR3 DNA: TGTGCCAGCAGCTTTGAGACAGGGTTGGGAGAGACCCAGTACTTC
CDR3 protein: CASSFETGLGETQYF

CDR3 length: 14
J gene: TRBJ2-7
D gene: TRBD2
V gene: TRBV20-1
clone size: medium-sized
CDR3 DNA: TGCAGTGCTAAAATCTTGATCGGGGGGTACGAGCAGTACTTC
CDR3 protein: CSAKILIGGYEQYF

CDR3 length: 15
J gene: TRBJ1-3
D gene: NA
V gene: TRBV4-3
clone size: large
CDR3 DNA: TGCGCCAGCAGCCAATATCGAGACTCTGGAAACACCATATATTTT
CDR3 protein: CASSQYRDSGNTIYF

CDR3 length: 17
J gene: TRBJ1-5
D gene: NA
V gene: TRBV7-2
clone size: medium-sized
CDR3 DNA: TGTGCCAGCAGCCTACAGGCCCTGACAAGGGTAAATCAGCCCCAGCATTTT
CDR3 protein: CASSLQALTRVNQPQHF

CDR3 length: 15
J gene: TRBJ1-2
D gene: NA
V gene: TRBV4-3
clone size: large
CDR3 DNA: TGCGCCAGCAGCCAAGGGGCAGTAGCTAACTATGGCTACACCTTC
CDR3 protein: CASSQGAVANYGYTF

CDR3 length: 15
J gene: TRBJ1-6
D gene: NA
V gene: TRBV4-1
clone size: medium-sized
CDR3 DNA: TGCGCCAGCAGCCACTCTTCGGTTTATAATTCACCCCTCCACTTT
CDR3 protein: CASSHSSVYNSPLHF

CDR3 length: 15
J gene: TRBJ2-1
D gene: TRBD1
V gene: TRBV7-2
clone size: many
CDR3 DNA: TGTGCCAGCAGCCCAAGCGTCCTCAGGGGGCTTGAGCAGTTCTTC
CDR3 protein: CASSPSVLRGLEQFF

CDR3 length: 14
J gene: TRBJ1-2
D gene: NA
V gene: TRBV18
clone size: large
CDR3 DNA: TGTGCCAGCTCACCACCCACGGAGTCCTATGGCTACACCTTC
CDR3 protein: CASSPPTESYGYTF

CDR3 length: 14
J gene: TRBJ1-1
D gene: NA
V gene: TRBV12-3/TRBV12-4
clone size: NA
CDR3 DNA: TGTGCCAGCAAGGACGGACAGCCGAACACTGAAGCTTTCTTT
CDR3 protein: CASKDGQPNTEAFF

CDR3 length: 14
J gene: TRBJ1-1
D gene: TRBD1
V gene: TRBV18
clone size: medium-sized
CDR3 DNA: TGTGCCAGCTCAGCTTCAGGGGGCGACACTGAAGCTTTCTTT
CDR3 protein: CASSASGGDTEAFF

CDR3 length: 14
J gene: TRBJ2-1
D gene: TRBD1
V gene: TRBV2
clone size: NA
CDR3 DNA: TGTGCCAGTGGGGACAGCGTTCAGTACAATGAGCAGTTCTTC
CDR3 protein: CASGDSVQYNEQFF

CDR3 length: 14
J gene: TRBJ2-1
D gene: TRBD2
V gene: TRBV29-1
clone size: many
CDR3 DNA: TGCAGCGTTATACCAGCGGGGTACTACAATGAGCAGTTCTTC
CDR3 protein: CSVIPAGYYNEQFF